In this sample, the clone carrying this TCR beta chain turned up many times. Its cognate antigen is unknown. This sample stems from a study of post-analysis software for immune sequencing data. Study details: The disease courses spanned relapsing-remitting, secondary progressive and progressive-relapsing forms of multiple sclerosis.

Study-level points and caveats: F measure grouped same-batch samples tightly together. Patients had higher frequencies than controls of five or six TRBV segments, including TRBV5-6, TRBV5-1 and TRBV20-1. People with multiple sclerosis had a significantly lower normalized Chao1 diversity than controls did.

Prepared TCR beta cDNA libraries contained unique molecular identifiers. MiXCR, applied by TCRdb to the PCR reads, yields one record per CDR3 protein. The repertoire holds hundreds of thousands of distinct CDR3 sequences, with 30% as singletons. Losses at the gene ends were 6 bases for V and 8 bases for J; bases not matched to a gene: 8. The length of the CDR3 is 13 residues. The germline V gene has CDR1 SQVTM and CDR2 ANQGSEA. The TCR was taken from a girl aged 10 to 17 with multiple sclerosis. Sequencing was done on a sample of blood. The gene calls are TRBV29-1 and TRBJ2-3; 10 bases match TRBD2. CDR3 region: CSVDLAGDFTQYF. The CDR3 DNA reads as TGCAGCGTAGACCTAGCGGGGGATTTTACGCAGTATTTT.